This T cell receptor beta chain stems from a study of preoperative IRX-2 immunotherapy in early breast cancer. The CDR3 totals 15 residues. Looked up from germline, CDR1 is SGHRS and CDR2 is YFSETQ. V dropped 4 bases and J dropped 0 bases, with 12 bases sitting between them. Assay: immunoSEQ multiplex PCR; the TCRdb copy retains only in-frame clones and omits some. The sample holds 30,000 or so clones, 80% to 85% seen once. Treatment given: preoperative locoregional IRX-2 cytokine immunotherapy. Samples came from a phase Ib trial of preoperative locoregional IRX-2 cytokine immunotherapy. The V call is TRBV5-1, the J call TRBJ2-3; no clear D gene. The receptor was derived from a human donor with breast cancer. This specimen consisted of lymph node tissue, obtained from a patient treated with IRX-2 immunotherapy. CDR3 bases: TGCGCCAGCAGCCCGGACGGAACCAGCACAGATACGCAGTATTTT. As protein: CASSPDGTSTDTQYF. Filled out from reference TRBV5-1 and TRBJ2-3, the complete variable domain reads KAGVTQTPRYLIKTRGQQVTLSCSPISGHRSVSWYQQTPGQGLQFLFEYFSETQRNKGNFPGRFSGRQFSNSRSEMNVSTLELGDSALYLCASSPDGTSTDTQYFGPGTRLTVL.